This T cell receptor beta chain stems from a study of cytomegalovirus exposure and HLA in healthy donors. Deletions cut 2 bases from V and 1 base from J, with 11 bases between. Germline values: CDR1 KGHSH, CDR2 LQKENI. The CDR3 consists of 15 residues. The PCR used 60 Vbeta and 13 Jbeta primers. Repertoires were generated with immunoSEQ multiplex PCR, while TCRdb's copy carries only in-frame clones and drops some. The sample includes roughly 130,000 clones, approximately 81% of them seen just once. This chain connects TRBV18 to TRBJ2-5; D is unclear. This TCR came from a young man in good health and CMV-seronegative. The sequencing input was PBMCs. DNA of the CDR3: TGTGCCAGCTCACCAAGACCCCAGGCCCAAGAGACCCAGTACTTC. Encoded protein: CASSPRPQAQETQYF.